These 22 T cell receptor beta chains originate from one sample sequenced in a study of radiation and T cells in renal cell carcinoma. Clones were sequenced by immunoSEQ multiplex PCR, and TCRdb holds only the in-frame ones, with some missing. The top ten clones hold under 20% of a sample with some 150,000 clones, 65% to 90% of them seen once. Time point here: blood 4 weeks post-SBRT, at nephrectomy. Treatment described: 15 Gy SBRT to primary tumor, nephrectomy 4 weeks later. Specimen: blood, collected from a patient whose treatment included radiotherapy and nephrectomy. Every receptor here comes from a woman aged 45-65 years with renal cell carcinoma.

The chain combines TRBV29-1 with TRBJ1-4, with D maybe TRBD1 (6 bases). V dropped 7 bases and J dropped 8 bases, with 14 bases sitting between them. This CDR3 contains 12 residues. Germline V gene lookup returns CDR1 SQVTM and CDR2 ANQGSEA. CDR3 loop: CSAGQGTEKLFF. In DNA, the CDR3 is TGCAGCGCGGGCCAGGGGACCGAAAAACTGTTTTTT.

This clone was counted between two and nine times. CDR3: CASSPLPAGWTSPLHF. CDR3 coding DNA: TGTGCCAGCAGCCCCCTCCCGGCAGGGTGGACTTCACCCCTCCACTTT. The chain couples TRBV11-2 to TRBJ1-6; tentative D call: TRBD1 (5 bases). This CDR3 is built from 16 residues. The germline V gene encodes CDR1 SGHAT and CDR2 FQNNGV. V was shortened by 5 bases and J by 9 bases, with 20 bases between the two germline ends.

This rearrangement joins TRBV27 to TRBJ1-1, with D maybe TRBD1 (6 bases). The ends were cut back, 10 bases at V and 5 bases at J, with 17 bases in the middle. The germline V gene encodes CDR1 MNHEY and CDR2 SMNVEV (reference sequence). CDR3 length equals 13 residues. This CDR3 is CATALKGETEAFF. In DNA form, the CDR3 reads TGTGCCACCGCACTAAAGGGGGAGACTGAAGCTTTCTTT.

The V call is TRBV10-1, the J call TRBJ1-1, with 9 bases lining up with TRBD1. Germline V lookup: CDR1 WNHNN, CDR2 SYGVQD (reference sequence). CDR3 length equals 15 residues. V lost 2 bases to trimming and J lost 4 bases; unmatched junction nucleotides: 5. CDR3 bases: TGCGCCAGCAGTGAGGGACAGGGGAGTGGCACTGAAGCTTTCTTT. Amino acid sequence: CASSEGQGSGTEAFF.

This sequence joins TRBV30 and TRBJ2-7; 9 nucleotides match TRBD1. Per the germline V gene, CDR1 is GTSNPN and CDR2 is SVGIG (reference sequence). This CDR3 is built from 16 residues. Trimming took 1 base from V and 4 from J; bases not matched to a gene: 11. As DNA, the CDR3 is TGTGCCTGGAGTGACATTCCCGGGACAGGGAAATACGAGCAGTACTTC. It translates to CAWSDIPGTGKYEQYF.

In regard to this clone: Other DNA variants within this sample encode the same CDR3. J is TRBJ1-1 and V is TRBV7-2; no firm D call. CDR1 SGHTA and CDR2 FQGNSA come from the germline V gene. The CDR3 spans 14 residues. Trimming removed 0 bases at V and 1 base at J, with 6 bases between. CDR3 coding DNA: TGTGCCAGCAGCTTAGCATCGAAGAACACTGAAGCTTTCTTT. It is translated as CASSLASKNTEAFF.

The chain couples TRBV30 to TRBJ1-1; no clear D. The germline V gene has CDR1 GTSNPN and CDR2 SVGIG (reference sequence). The ends were cut back, 0 bases at V and 1 base at J, with 6 bases in the middle. The CDR3 consists of 13 residues. In DNA, the CDR3 is TGTGCCTGGAGTGTTGTCAGGAACACTGAAGCTTTCTTT. Protein: CAWSVVRNTEAFF.

V gene TRBV10-1 combines with J gene TRBJ2-7; 8 nucleotides align to TRBD1. The V gene end was trimmed by 4 bases and the J gene end by 8 bases; junction bases not matched to a gene: 13. Germline V gives CDR1 WNHNN, CDR2 SYGVQD (reference sequence). The CDR3 sequence is 15 residues long. This chain's CDR3 is CASSGSGGAGGKQYF. Here the CDR3 DNA reads TGCGCCAGCAGTGGAAGCGGTGGCGCAGGGGGCAAGCAGTACTTC.

The V and J genes are TRBV6-1 and TRBJ2-7; D unclear. The CDR3 totals 11 residues. Trimming cost V 7 bases and J 6 bases, with 10 bases left between them. Per germline, CDR1 MNHNS and CDR2 SASEGT. CDR3 nucleotide sequence: TGTGCCAGCACCTACTGGGGCGAGCAGTACTTC. This encodes CASTYWGEQYF.

The chain is built from TRBV14 and TRBJ1-6, with no clear D. The CDR3 extends over 12 amino acids. Trimming pared 4 bases from V and 7 bases from J, leaving 5 bases between. Germline CDR1 SGHDN, CDR2 FVKESK. CDR3 DNA sequence: TGTGCCAGCAGCCGAAAAAATTCACCCCTCCACTTT. Translated, it gives CASSRKNSPLHF.

The rearrangement links TRBV4-3 to TRBJ2-5; TRBD2 matches at 9 bases. V lost 0 bases to trimming and J lost 4 bases; unmatched junction nucleotides: 9. This CDR3 is 17 amino acids long. CDR1 is LGHNA, CDR2 YSLEER, per germline. CDR3 coding DNA: TGCGCCAGCAGCCAAGATCCGAGCGGGGGGCTTGGAGAGACCCAGTACTTC. It encodes CASSQDPSGGLGETQYF.

This clone turned up a few times. This chain uses TRBV23-1 with TRBJ1-5; a weak D match, TRBD1 (5 bases). TRBV23-1 is placed among ORFs of uncertain function. CDR3 length: 12 amino acids. V was clipped by 8 bases and J by 1 base, with 6 bases between them. For the CDR3, the DNA is TGCGCCAGCGGGGACAGCAATCAGCCCCAGCATTTT. It codes for CASGDSNQPQHF.

This clone was seen a few times. The V and J genes are TRBV28 and TRBJ1-2; 10 nucleotides match TRBD1. J gave up 5 bases and V 5 bases, and 2 bases lay outside the gene matches. CDR3 length: 13 residues. Germline V gene sequence: CDR1 MDHEN, CDR2 SYDVKM. The CDR3 sequence is CASSGGQGYGYTF. CDR3 nucleotide sequence: TGTGCCAGCAGTGGGGGACAGGGGTATGGCTACACCTTC.

The J gene is TRBJ2-3, the V gene TRBV7-8; D ambiguous. V gave up 4 bases and J gave up 1 base, with 9 bases separating them. The CDR3 covers 14 residues. Germline CDR1 SGHVS, CDR2 FQNEAQ. The CDR3 nucleotides are TGTGCCAGCAGCTCAACAGAGGGCACAGATACGCAGTATTTT. Amino acid sequence: CASSSTEGTDTQYF.

This clone was found a few times. The chain links TRBV19 to TRBJ1-5; possible D gene TRBD1, 5 bases. This CDR3 contains 15 residues. Germline V gene lookup returns CDR1 LNHDA and CDR2 SQIVND (reference sequence). Trimming pared 6 bases from V and 6 bases from J, leaving 18 bases between. The CDR3 bases are TGTGCCAGTAGCTCCCGGGGACGGGGCAGTCAGCCCCAGCATTTT. Translating it yields CASSSRGRGSQPQHF. Full variable domain (remainder filled in from reference TRBV19 and TRBJ1-5): DGGITQSPKYLFRKEGQNVTLSCEQNLNHDAMYWYRQDPGQGLRLIYYSQIVNDFQKGDIAEGYSVSREKKESFPLTVTSAQKNPTAFYLCASSSRGRGSQPQHFGDGTRLSIL.

This chain connects TRBV29-1 to TRBJ2-7; 9 nucleotides line up with TRBD2. This CDR3 is built from 13 residues. Germline CDR1 SQVTM, CDR2 ANQGSEA. V was pared by 6 bases and J by 0 bases, with 3 bases of the junction left unmatched. The CDR3 DNA is TGCAGCGTCCTTAGCGGGAGCTCCTACGAGCAGTACTTC. Its translation is CSVLSGSSYEQYF.

This clone was observed a few times. The chain couples TRBV19 to TRBJ1-2; TRBD1 agrees at 9 bases. The V and J ends lost 5 bases and 10 bases, in that order; junction bases with no gene match: 5. This CDR3 spans 12 amino acids. Germline CDR1 LNHDA, CDR2 SQIVND (reference sequence). The DNA for the CDR3 is TGTGCCAGTAGTTTCGGGACAGGGACCTACACCTTC. As protein: CASSFGTGTYTF.

As DNA, the CDR3 is TGTGCCAGCAGCGTAGCTTTGCGGGGGGGCCACAATGAGCAGTTCTTC. Translation gives CASSVALRGGHNEQFF. V and J are TRBV9 and TRBJ2-1, with TRBD2 matching over 9 bases. V lost 0 bases and J lost 5; bases outside the gene matches: 6. There are 16 residues in the CDR3. The germline V gene has CDR1 SGDLS and CDR2 YYNGEE.

The gene calls are TRBV7-2 and TRBJ2-5, with 9 positions matching TRBD1. The CDR3 sequence is 15 residues long. With V trimmed by 5 bases and J by 0 bases, 4 bases remained unmatched. Germline CDR1 is SGHTA and CDR2 is FQGNSA. The CDR3 sequence is CASSHRGLYQETQYF. DNA for the CDR3: TGTGCCAGCAGCCACAGGGGGCTTTACCAAGAGACCCAGTACTTC.

The gene calls are TRBV9 and TRBJ2-7; D is unclear. V was clipped by 0 bases and J by 2 bases, with 9 bases between them. Germline loops: CDR1 SGDLS, CDR2 YYNGEE. The CDR3 consists of 14 residues. The CDR3 nucleotides are TGTGCCAGCAGCGTAGCTGGGAATACCTACGAGCAGTACTTC. Its translation: CASSVAGNTYEQYF. Full variable domain (remainder filled in from reference TRBV9 and TRBJ2-7): DSGVTQTPKHLITATGQRVTLRCSPRSGDLSVYWYQQSLDQGLQFLIQYYNGEERAKGNILERFSAQQFPDLHSELNLSSLELGDSALYFCASSVAGNTYEQYFGPGTRLTVT.

This chain uses TRBV19 with TRBJ2-7; 7 bases agree with TRBD2. The junction had 7 bases not matched to a gene; V was cut back by 6 bases and J by 2 bases. The germline V gene has CDR1 LNHDA and CDR2 SQIVND (reference sequence). This CDR3 has 14 amino acids. CDR3 nucleotides: TGTGCCAGTAGGAGAAGCGGGACCGCCTACGAGCAGTACTTC. Protein: CASRRSGTAYEQYF.

J is TRBJ2-7 and V is TRBV19; a weak D match, TRBD2 (6 bases). The CDR3 length is 14 residues. Germline assignment: CDR1 LNHDA and CDR2 SQIVND (reference sequence). V lost 6 bases, J lost 5 bases, and 17 bases lay in between. The CDR3 is CASSTGGERDEQYF. The CDR3 DNA reads TGTGCCAGTAGCACGGGTGGGGAGCGGGACGAGCAGTACTTC.